This TCR beta chain was captured by sequencing in a study of blood T cell repertoires in COVID-19. About the research overall: PBMCs, B-cell-depleted T cells, or T cells were the source of the cDNA or gDNA that made up the material.

Data came from immunoSEQ multiplex PCR; TCRdb stores just in-frame clones and leaves some out. The sample contains over 140,000 clones, 60% to 80% of which appear only once. Ten or more counts support this clone. Individuals drawn from approximately 22 US areas were roughly 18 to 95 years old. Membership in each cohort depended on participant-reported clinical history. Each recovered donor of Cohort 3 presented with two negative PCRs, clearance, or symptom resolution. The CDR3 spans 12 residues. Trimming left V 6 bases short and J 5 bases short, with 11 bases between. The germline CDR1 and CDR2 sequences are SGHVS and FNYEAQ.

The chain uses TRBV7-6 and TRBJ2-7, with a weak D call TRBD1 (5 bases). The material sequenced was PBMCs or T cells enriched from blood (not recorded which). The receptor's source is a woman aged 45-65 years who had recovered from COVID-19. As DNA, the CDR3 is TGTGCCAGCAGTTTTAAGGGGAACGAGCAGTACTTC. Protein sequence: CASSFKGNEQYF.